This TCR beta chain originates from a study of blood T cell repertoires in COVID-19. The length of the CDR3 is 16 residues. CDR1 and CDR2 from the germline V gene are LGHNA and YNFKEQ. V shed 4 bases, J shed 4 bases, and the junction held 10 bases outside the gene matches. The protocol was immunoSEQ multiplex PCR, while the TCRdb copy is restricted to in-frame clones and leaves out a portion. The top ten clones hold around 0.72% of a sample with about 210,000 clones, more than 85% of them seen once. The V call is TRBV4-2, the J call TRBJ1-1, with 9 nucleotides matching TRBD1. The sequenced sample consisted of peripheral blood. This clonotype originated in a man aged 35-49 years with acute or convalescent COVID-19. The CDR3 is CASSPGQGPSSTEAFF. The CDR3 nucleotides read TGTGCCAGCAGCCCTGGACAGGGGCCTTCTTCCACTGAAGCTTTCTTT.